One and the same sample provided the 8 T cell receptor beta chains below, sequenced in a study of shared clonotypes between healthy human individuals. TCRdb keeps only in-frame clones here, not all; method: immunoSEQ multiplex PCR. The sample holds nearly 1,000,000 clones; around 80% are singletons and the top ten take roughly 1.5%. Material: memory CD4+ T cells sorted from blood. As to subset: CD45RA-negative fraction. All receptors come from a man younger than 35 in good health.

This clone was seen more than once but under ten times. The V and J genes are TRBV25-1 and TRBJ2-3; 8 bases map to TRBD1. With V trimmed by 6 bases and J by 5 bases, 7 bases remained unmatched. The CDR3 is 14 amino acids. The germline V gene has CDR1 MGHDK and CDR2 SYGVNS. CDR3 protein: CASRLQGVQDTQYF. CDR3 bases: TGTGCCAGCAGATTACAGGGGGTGCAAGATACGCAGTATTTT. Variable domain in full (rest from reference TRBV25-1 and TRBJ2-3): EADIYQTPRYLVIGTGKKITLECSQTMGHDKMYWYQQDPGMELHLIHYSYGVNSTEKGDLSSESTVSRIRTEHFPLTLESARPSHTSQYLCASRLQGVQDTQYFGPGTRLTVL.

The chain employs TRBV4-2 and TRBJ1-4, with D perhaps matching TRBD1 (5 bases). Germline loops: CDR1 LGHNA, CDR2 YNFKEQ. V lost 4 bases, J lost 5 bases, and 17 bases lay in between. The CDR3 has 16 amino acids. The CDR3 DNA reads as TGTGCCAGCAGCCGCACAGCGGGGCAGCTAAATGAAAAACTGTTTTTT. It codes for CASSRTAGQLNEKLFF.

CDR3 amino acids: CASSPGTEDYGYTF. The CDR3 nucleotides are TGTGCCAGCTCACCTGGGACAGAAGACTATGGCTACACCTTC. The rearrangement uses TRBV18 and TRBJ1-2, with 7 bases aligning to TRBD1. The CDR3 loop spans 14 amino acids. The junction had 4 bases not matched to a gene; V was cut back by 3 bases and J by 3 bases. CDR1 and CDR2 (germline): KGHSH, LQKENI.

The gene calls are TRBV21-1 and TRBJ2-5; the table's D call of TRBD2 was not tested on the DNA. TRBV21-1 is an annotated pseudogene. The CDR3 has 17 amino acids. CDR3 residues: CASSKGASGRTQETQYF. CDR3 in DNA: TGTGCCAGCAGCAAAGGGGCTAGCGGGAGGACACAAGAGACCCAGTACTTC.

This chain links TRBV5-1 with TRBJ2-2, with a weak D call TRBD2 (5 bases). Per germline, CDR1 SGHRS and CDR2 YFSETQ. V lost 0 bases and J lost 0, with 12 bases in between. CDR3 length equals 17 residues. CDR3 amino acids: CASSLGGGKANTGELFF. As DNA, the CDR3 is TGCGCCAGCAGCTTGGGTGGAGGAAAGGCGAACACCGGGGAGCTGTTTTTT.

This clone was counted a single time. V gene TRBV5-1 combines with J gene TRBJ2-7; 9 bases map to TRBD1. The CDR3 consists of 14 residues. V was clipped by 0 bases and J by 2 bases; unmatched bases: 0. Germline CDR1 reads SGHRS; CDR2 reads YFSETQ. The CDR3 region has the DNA TGCGCCAGCAGCTTGGGGGACAGGGCCTACGAGCAGTACTTC. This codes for CASSLGDRAYEQYF.

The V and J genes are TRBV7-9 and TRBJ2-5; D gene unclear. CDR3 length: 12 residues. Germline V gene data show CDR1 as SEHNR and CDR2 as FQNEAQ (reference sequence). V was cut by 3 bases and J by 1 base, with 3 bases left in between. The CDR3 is CASSFSQETQYF. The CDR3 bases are TGTGCCAGCAGCTTCAGCCAAGAGACCCAGTACTTC.

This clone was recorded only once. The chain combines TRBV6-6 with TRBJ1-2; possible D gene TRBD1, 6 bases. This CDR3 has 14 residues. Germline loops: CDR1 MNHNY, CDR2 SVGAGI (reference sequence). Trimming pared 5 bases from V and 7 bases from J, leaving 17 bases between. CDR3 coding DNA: TGTGCCAGCAGTCACCCGACAGGACTGGGTGGCTACACCTTC. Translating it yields CASSHPTGLGGYTF.